These 8 T cell receptor beta chains were all obtained from the same sample, sequenced in a study of breast tumors, draining lymph nodes, adjacent tissues. TCRdb re-derived calls from the multiplex PCR reads in MiXCR, one entry per CDR3 protein. Of roughly 100,000 distinct CDR3 sequences in the sample, 30% are singletons; the top ten hold 4.5% to 7%. The lymph nodes were axillary draining lymph nodes from breast cancer patients. The sequencing sample was made of axillary lymph node tissue. These receptor sequences come from a female donor with breast cancer. Some clones in this sample may be carry-over from other donors' samples.

In its sample, this clonotype was seen many times. The chain joins TRBV11-2 to TRBJ2-5; D gene uncertain. Trimming removed 1 base at V and 3 bases at J, with 6 bases between. Looked up from germline, CDR1 is SGHAT and CDR2 is FQNNGV. This CDR3 contains 13 residues. The CDR3 DNA sequence: TGTGCCAGCAGCTTAGGTCCGAAAGAGACCCAGTACTTC. This encodes CASSLGPKETQYF.

This clonotype was seen many times. V usage is TRBV5-1 and J usage is TRBJ2-6; D is unclear. Germline V CDR1 and CDR2: SGHRS, YFSETQ. The CDR3 runs 15 residues. Trimming took off 0 bases at V and 2 bases at J, with 6 bases between the two ends. CDR3 protein: CASSLGTPGANVLTF. The CDR3 DNA follows: TGCGCCAGCAGCTTGGGTACGCCTGGGGCCAACGTCCTGACTTTC.

This chain uses TRBV7-9 with TRBJ2-7; 7 nucleotides align to TRBD1. Unmatched junction bases numbered 6, after V lost 5 bases and J lost 2 bases. The CDR3 loop spans 14 amino acids. Germline-derived CDR1 and CDR2 are SEHNR and FQNEAQ (reference sequence). CDR3 residues: CASSAGDRPYEQYF. The CDR3 region has the DNA TGTGCCAGCAGCGCAGGGGACAGACCCTACGAGCAGTACTTC.

This chain links TRBV19 with TRBJ1-1, with D unresolved. CDR3 size: 15 residues. V was cut by 7 bases and J by 5 bases, with 20 bases left in between. Looked up from germline, CDR1 is LNHDA and CDR2 is SQIVND (reference sequence). DNA of the CDR3: TGTGCCAGTATTCCGGCAGGCACGATGGGGACTGAAGCTTTCTTT. It is translated as CASIPAGTMGTEAFF.

The chain joins TRBV20-1 to TRBJ2-5; 11 bases line up with TRBD2. This CDR3 comprises 15 residues. Germline V lookup: CDR1 DFQATT, CDR2 SNEGSKA (reference sequence). Unmatched junction bases numbered 7, after V lost 6 bases and J lost 1 base. In DNA form, the CDR3 reads TGCAGTGCCTCTAGACTAGCGGGGAGCCAAGAGACCCAGTACTTC. The encoded protein is CSASRLAGSQETQYF.

Concerning this clonotype itself: A read error may be the cause here, since a much bigger clone is one base away. The V call is TRBV6-2 or TRBV6-3, the J call TRBJ1-5, with D maybe TRBD1 (5 bases). Germline assignment: CDR1 MNHEY and CDR2 SVGEGT. The CDR3 loop spans 14 amino acids. Trimming took off 8 bases at V and 2 bases at J, with 13 bases between the two ends. CDR3 in amino acids: CASCRSGGNQPQHF. Written as DNA, the CDR3 is TGTGCCAGCTGCCGATCGGGGGGCAATCAGCCCCAGCATTTT.

The V and J genes are TRBV15 and TRBJ1-2, with 7 bases matching TRBD1. The CDR3 extends over 14 amino acids. V was pared by 3 bases and J by 6 bases, with 7 bases of the junction left unmatched. Germline CDR1 LNHNV, CDR2 YYDKDF (reference sequence). As DNA, the CDR3 is TGTGCCACCAGCAGCTGGACAGGAGCGGATGGCTACACCTTC. As protein: CATSSWTGADGYTF.

This clonotype was detected many times. The chain uses TRBV5-1 and TRBJ2-2; tentative D call: TRBD2 (6 bases). The V and J ends lost 4 bases and 7 bases respectively, with 11 bases between them. Per germline, CDR1 SGHRS and CDR2 YFSETQ. The CDR3 has 13 residues. CDR3 in amino acids: CASSGLAFGELFF. CDR3 bases: TGCGCCAGCAGCGGGCTAGCGTTCGGGGAGCTGTTTTTT.